These T cell receptor beta chains were read from a single sample in a study of graft-versus-host responses after intestinal transplantation. Profiled with immunoSEQ multiplex PCR; TCRdb holds only in-frame clones, not every one. The sample holds roughly 110,000 clones, roughly 89% seen once. No antigen has been identified for these receptors. Sequencing was performed on unstimulated CD4+ T cells sorted from spleen or lymph node cells, taken before transplant. The source is a human donor who was the organ donor for an intestinal transplant. Both conserved end residues are part of each CDR3. A D gene is named only where the DNA matches it firmly. Rows give clone size only sometimes, using once, few, many, or a class for an expanded clone.

CDR3 protein,CDR3 DNA,J gene,V gene,clone size,D gene
CASSVGTTNEKLFF,TGTGCCAGCAGCGTAGGCACGACTAATGAAAAACTGTTTTTT,TRBJ1-4,TRBV9,-,-
CASSLRVAGGVDTQYF,TGTGCCAGCAGCCTCAGGGTAGCGGGGGGGGTGGATACGCAGTATTTT,TRBJ2-3,TRBV9,-,TRBD2
CASSFFTEAFF,TGTGCCAGCAGCTTCTTCACTGAAGCTTTCTTT,TRBJ1-1,TRBV7-9,-,-
CASSRELGEKLFF,TGTGCCAGCAGCCGGGAGTTAGGTGAAAAACTGTTTTTT,TRBJ1-4,TRBV2,-,-
CASSQGFRGQNEKLFF,TGCGCCAGCAGCCAAGGTTTCAGGGGACAGAATGAAAAACTGTTTTTT,TRBJ1-4,TRBV4-1,-,TRBD1
CASSPRDSGYTF,TGCGCCAGCAGCCCACGGGACAGTGGCTACACCTTC,TRBJ1-2,TRBV5-1,-,TRBD1
CASSNGQGGGELFF,TGTGCCAGCAGCAACGGACAGGGGGGCGGGGAGCTGTTTTTT,TRBJ2-2,TRBV9,-,TRBD1
CASRGLGGETQYF,TGTGCCAGCAGGGGACTAGGGGGCGAGACCCAGTACTTC,TRBJ2-5,TRBV2,-,-
CASSAWTGDTYEQYF,TGTGCCAGCAGCGCCTGGACAGGGGATACCTACGAGCAGTACTTC,TRBJ2-7,TRBV21-1,-,-
CASSLLPGLAGGWYEQYF,TGTGCCAGCAGCTTACTGCCTGGACTAGCGGGGGGTTGGTACGAGCAGTACTTC,TRBJ2-7,TRBV7-2,-,TRBD2
CASSTHPGGVQETQYF,TGTGCCAGCAGCACGCACCCTGGCGGAGTCCAAGAGACCCAGTACTTC,TRBJ2-5,TRBV9,-,-
CATSPRDRDEQYF,TGTGCCACCTCACCCCGGGACAGGGACGAGCAGTACTTC,TRBJ2-7,TRBV10-3,once,TRBD1
CASRSPPGANYGYTF,TGTGCCAGCAGATCCCCTCCAGGGGCTAACTATGGCTACACCTTC,TRBJ1-2,TRBV28,-,-
CASSLGQGDLSDEQYF,TGTGCCAGCAGCCTCGGACAGGGGGATCTCTCCGACGAGCAGTACTTC,TRBJ2-7,TRBV7-9,-,TRBD1
CASSETKAGVGNEQFF,TGTGCCAGCAGTGAAACTAAGGCGGGAGTGGGCAATGAGCAGTTCTTC,TRBJ2-1,TRBV2,-,TRBD2
CASSLGQGNTEAFF,TGTGCCAGCAGCTTGGGACAGGGGAACACTGAAGCTTTCTTT,TRBJ1-1,TRBV11-3,once,TRBD1
CAISERNSGELFF,TGTGCCATCAGTGAAAGGAATAGCGGGGAGCTGTTTTTT,TRBJ2-2,TRBV10-3,-,-